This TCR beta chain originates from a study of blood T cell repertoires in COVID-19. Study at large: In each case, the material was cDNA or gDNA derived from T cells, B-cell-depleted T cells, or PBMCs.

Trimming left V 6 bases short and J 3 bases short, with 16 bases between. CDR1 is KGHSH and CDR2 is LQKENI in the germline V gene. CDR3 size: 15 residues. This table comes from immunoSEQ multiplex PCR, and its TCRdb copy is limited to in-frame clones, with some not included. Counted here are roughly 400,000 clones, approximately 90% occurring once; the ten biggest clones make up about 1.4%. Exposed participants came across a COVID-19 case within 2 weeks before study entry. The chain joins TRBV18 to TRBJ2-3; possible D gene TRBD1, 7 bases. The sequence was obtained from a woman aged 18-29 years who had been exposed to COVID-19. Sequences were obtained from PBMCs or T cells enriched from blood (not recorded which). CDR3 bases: TGTGCCAGCTCGCTCCTCCCAGGGGGGACAGATACGCAGTATTTT. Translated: CASSLLPGGTDTQYF.